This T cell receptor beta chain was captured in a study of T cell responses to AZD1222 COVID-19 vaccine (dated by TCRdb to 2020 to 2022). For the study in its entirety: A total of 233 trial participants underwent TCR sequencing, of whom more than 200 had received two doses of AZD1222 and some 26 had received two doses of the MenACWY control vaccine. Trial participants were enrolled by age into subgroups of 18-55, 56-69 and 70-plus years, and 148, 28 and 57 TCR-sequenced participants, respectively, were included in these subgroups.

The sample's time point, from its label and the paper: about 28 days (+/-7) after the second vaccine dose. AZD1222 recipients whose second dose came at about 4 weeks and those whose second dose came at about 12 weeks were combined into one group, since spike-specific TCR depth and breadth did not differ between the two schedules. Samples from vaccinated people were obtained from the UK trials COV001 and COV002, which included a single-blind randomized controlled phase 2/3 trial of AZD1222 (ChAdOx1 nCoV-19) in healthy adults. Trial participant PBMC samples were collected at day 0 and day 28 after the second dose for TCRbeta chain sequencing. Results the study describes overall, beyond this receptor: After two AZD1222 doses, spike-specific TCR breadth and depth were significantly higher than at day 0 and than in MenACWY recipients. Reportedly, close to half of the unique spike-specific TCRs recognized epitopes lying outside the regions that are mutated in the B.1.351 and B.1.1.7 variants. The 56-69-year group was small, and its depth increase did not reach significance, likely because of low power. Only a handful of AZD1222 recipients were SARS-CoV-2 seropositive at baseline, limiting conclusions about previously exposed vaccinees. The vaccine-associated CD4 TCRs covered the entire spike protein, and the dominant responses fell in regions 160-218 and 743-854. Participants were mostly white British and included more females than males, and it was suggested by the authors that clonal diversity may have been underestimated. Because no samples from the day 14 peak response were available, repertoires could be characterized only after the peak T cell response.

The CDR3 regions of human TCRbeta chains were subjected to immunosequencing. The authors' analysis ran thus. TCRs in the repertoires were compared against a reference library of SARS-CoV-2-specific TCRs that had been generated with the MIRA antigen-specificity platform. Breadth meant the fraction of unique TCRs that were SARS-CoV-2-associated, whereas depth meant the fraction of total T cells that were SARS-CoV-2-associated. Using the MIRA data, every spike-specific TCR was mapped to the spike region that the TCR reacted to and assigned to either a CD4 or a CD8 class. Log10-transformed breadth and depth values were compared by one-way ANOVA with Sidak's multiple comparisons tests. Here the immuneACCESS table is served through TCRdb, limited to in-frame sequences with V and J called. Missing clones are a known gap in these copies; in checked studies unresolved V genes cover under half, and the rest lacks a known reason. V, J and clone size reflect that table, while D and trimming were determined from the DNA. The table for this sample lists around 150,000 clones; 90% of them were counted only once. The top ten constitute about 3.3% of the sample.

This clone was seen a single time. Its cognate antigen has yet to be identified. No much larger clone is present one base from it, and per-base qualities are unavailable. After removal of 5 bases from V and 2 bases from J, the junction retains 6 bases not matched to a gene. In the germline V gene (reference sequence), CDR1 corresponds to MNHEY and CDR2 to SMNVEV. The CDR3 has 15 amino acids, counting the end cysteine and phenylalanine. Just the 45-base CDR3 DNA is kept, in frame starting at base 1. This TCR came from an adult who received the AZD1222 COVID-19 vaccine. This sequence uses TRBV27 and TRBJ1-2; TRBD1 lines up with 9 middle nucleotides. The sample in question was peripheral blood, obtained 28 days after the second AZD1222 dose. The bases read TGTGCCAGCAGTCAGTGGACAGGGGACAACTATGGCTACACCTTC. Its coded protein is CASSQWTGDNYGYTF.